This T cell receptor beta chain was captured in a study of vaccination effects on CD4 cells after COVID-19. For this clone: Its matching antigen is unknown.

Using immunoSEQ multiplex PCR, the repertoire was profiled, and TCRdb retains in-frame clones only, with some absent. The sample records roughly 50,000 clones, more than 70% being singletons. Antigen-specific CD4+ T cells were expanded (with viral peptide pools) by the ViraFEST assay ahead of sequencing. Isolation of CD4+ T cells took place after about 10 days of culture. Vaccine recipients, nucleocapsid antibody negative, had no prior SARS-CoV-2 infection. Roughly 2 million PBMC per well were cultured with around 10 IU/ml IL-2 and about 9.8 ug/ml peptides. CDR1 and CDR2 (germline): SEHNR, FQNEAQ (reference sequence). This CDR3 has 14 amino acids. V lost 1 base and J lost 5, with 9 bases in between. Overall study findings and caveats: Marked clonal contraction of both clone types appeared late after vaccination. Common cold coronaviruses were cross-recognized by only 1 of 255 vaccine-induced clones in healthy vaccinees.

The chain has TRBV7-9 and TRBJ1-5; the D is unclear. The starting material was CD4+ T cells from PBMCs cultured with HCoV-OC43 spike peptides, obtained before COVID-19 vaccination. Noted subset: HCoV-OC43 spike overlapping peptide pool stimulation. This clonotype was sampled from a human donor who received a COVID-19 vaccine. The CDR3 nucleotides read TGTGCCAGCAGCTTAGACTCATCCCATCAGCCCCAGCATTTT. It translates to CASSLDSSHQPQHF.